The T cell receptor (beta chain) under discussion was sequenced for a study of OX40 agonist ivuxolimab in advanced cancers. For the study at large: Patients enrolled in dose escalation were diagnosed with hepatocellular carcinoma, melanoma, renal cell or head and neck cancer.

Study-wide results and caveats: Which antigen the expanded peripheral T cells recognized is unknown. Nonresponders, in some cases, also had low normalized T-cell clonal expansion.

The protocol was immunoSEQ multiplex PCR, while the TCRdb copy is restricted to in-frame clones and leaves out a portion. The table records about 58,000 clones, around four fifths of them present only once. As to this clone: Its antigen is currently unknown.

The V segment lost 6 bases and the J segment 8 bases; nucleotides outside the gene matches: 13. This CDR3 comprises 15 residues. The germline gives CDR1 SEHNR, CDR2 FQNEAQ (reference sequence). The gene calls are TRBV7-9 and TRBJ1-2; 9 bases align to TRBD1. This sample comprised CD4+ or CD8+ T cells sorted from blood, obtained in a trial of the OX40 agonist ivuxolimab. The receptor's source is an adult with an advanced solid tumor such as melanoma, head and neck, liver or kidney cancer. Written as DNA, the CDR3 is TGTGCCAGCAGACGGGACAGGGCTCTTAGTAGGGGCTACACCTTC. It yields the protein CASRRDRALSRGYTF.